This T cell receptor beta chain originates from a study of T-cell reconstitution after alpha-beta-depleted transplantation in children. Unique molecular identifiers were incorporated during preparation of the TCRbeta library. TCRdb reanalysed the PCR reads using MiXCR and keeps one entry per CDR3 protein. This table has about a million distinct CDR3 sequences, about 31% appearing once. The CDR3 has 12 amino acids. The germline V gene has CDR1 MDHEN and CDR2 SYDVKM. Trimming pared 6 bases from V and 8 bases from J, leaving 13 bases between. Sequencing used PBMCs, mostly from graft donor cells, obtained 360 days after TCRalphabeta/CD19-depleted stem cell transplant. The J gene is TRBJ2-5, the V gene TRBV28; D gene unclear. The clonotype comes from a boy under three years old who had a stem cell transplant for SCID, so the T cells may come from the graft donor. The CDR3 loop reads CASSHWRETQYF. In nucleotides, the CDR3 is TGTGCCAGCAGCCATTGGCGCGAAACCCAGTACTTC. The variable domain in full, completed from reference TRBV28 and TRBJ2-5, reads DVKVTQSSRYLVKRTGEKVFLECVQDMDHENMFWYRQDPGLGLRLIYFSYDVKMKEKGDIPEGYSVSREKKERFSLILESASTNQTSMYLCASSHWRETQYFGPGTRLLVL.